This passage covers 12 T cell receptor beta chains from one sample sequenced in a study of cytomegalovirus exposure and HLA in healthy donors. PCR used 60 Vbeta primers and 13 Jbeta primers. Sequencing used immunoSEQ multiplex PCR; TCRdb keeps in-frame clones, though not all of them. The sample gives about 150,000 clones, 60% to 85% of which show up once; around 13% is in the top ten. Sequencing was performed on PBMCs. These receptors were obtained from a man aged 35 to 55 in good health and CMV-seropositive.

The CDR3: CASSAGTGTYEQYF. The CDR3 DNA follows: TGTGCCAGCAGCGCCGGGACAGGCACCTACGAGCAGTACTTC. The chain links TRBV9 to TRBJ2-7, with 8 nucleotides matching TRBD1. This CDR3 comprises 14 residues. With 3 bases clipped from V and 2 bases from J, the junction kept 4 bases outside the gene matches. Germline CDR1 and CDR2: SGDLS and YYNGEE.

The CDR3 region has the DNA TGCAGCGCCGGAGGTACGAGCTCCTACGAGCAGTACTTC. The encoded protein is CSAGGTSSYEQYF. The rearrangement uses TRBV29-1 and TRBJ2-7; maybe TRBD2 (5 bases). Germline values: CDR1 SQVTM, CDR2 ANQGSEA. The V gene lost 7 bases and the J gene lost 0 bases, with 13 bases spanning the gap. This CDR3 has 13 amino acids.

The chain recombines TRBV9 with TRBJ1-1; D perhaps matches TRBD1 (5 bases). V dropped 1 base and J dropped 6 bases, with 13 bases sitting between them. CDR3 length: 14 residues. Germline CDR1 SGDLS, CDR2 YYNGEE. The CDR3 coding sequence is TGTGCCAGCAGCGTACTCACCACAGGAGCTGAAGCTTTCTTT. Its translation: CASSVLTTGAEAFF.

CDR3 sequence (DNA): TGTGCCAGCTCACCACCTGGACTCCTTAAATCCAATGAGCAGTTCTTC. Translating gives CASSPPGLLKSNEQFF. This rearrangement joins TRBV18 to TRBJ2-1; D possibly corresponds to TRBD2 (5 bases). This CDR3 spans 16 amino acids. V shed 0 bases and J shed 6 bases, with 15 bases lying between them. Germline loops: CDR1 KGHSH, CDR2 LQKENI.

The chain combines TRBV6-5 with TRBJ2-7; weak D call: TRBD2 (5 bases). Trimming left V 0 bases short and J 3 bases short, with 15 bases between. CDR3 length: 16 amino acids. The germline V gene encodes CDR1 MNHEY and CDR2 SVGAGI. The CDR3 sequence is CASSYSLLAGNYEQYF. Written as DNA, the CDR3 is TGTGCCAGCAGTTACTCATTGCTAGCTGGGAACTACGAGCAGTACTTC.

The DNA for the CDR3 is TGTGCCAGTAGTATAGAAAGACAGGGCTTCGGGCAGTACTTC. It specifies CASSIERQGFGQYF. The V and J genes are TRBV19 and TRBJ2-7; 7 nucleotides match TRBD1. The V gene's germline CDR1 is LNHDA and CDR2 SQIVND (reference sequence). V gave up 0 bases and J gave up 9 bases; unmatched junction bases: 8. There are 14 residues in the CDR3.

The rearrangement links TRBV7-2 to TRBJ1-5; 9 bases are shared with TRBD1. The CDR3 sequence is 14 residues long. Per the germline V gene, CDR1 is SGHTA and CDR2 is FQGNSA. J gave up 3 bases and V 5 bases, and 2 bases lay outside the gene matches. In nucleotides, the CDR3 is TGTGCCAGCAGCCCACAGGGGGCCAATCAGCCCCAGCATTTT. It yields the protein CASSPQGANQPQHF. The whole variable domain, filled in from reference TRBV7-2 and TRBJ1-5, reads GAGVSQSPSNKVTEKGKDVELRCDPISGHTALYWYRQSLGQGLEFLIYFQGNSAPDKSGLPSDRFSAERTGGSVSTLTIQRTQQEDSAVYLCASSPQGANQPQHFGDGTRLSIL.

This chain uses TRBV7-9 with TRBJ1-1; D is perhaps TRBD1 (5 bases). This CDR3 has 15 amino acids. Germline values: CDR1 SEHNR, CDR2 FQNEAQ (reference sequence). V dropped 4 bases and J dropped 4 bases, with 16 bases sitting between them. CDR3 loop: CASSSSLGGITEAFF. The CDR3, as DNA: TGTGCCAGCAGCTCGTCCCTGGGGGGAATCACTGAAGCTTTCTTT.

With respect to this clone: Mismatch with germline at one junction end may stem from a read error. The chain joins TRBV29-1 to TRBJ2-7; 11 bases are shared with TRBD1. This CDR3 is 14 amino acids long. Germline CDR1 is SQVTM and CDR2 is ANQGSEA. The DNA for the CDR3 is TGCAGCGCTGAAGGGACAGGGGGGACCTACGAGCAGTACTTC. Its translation: CSAEGTGGTYEQYF.

This chain connects TRBV5-1 to TRBJ2-2, with D maybe TRBD2 (6 bases). CDR1 and CDR2 (germline): SGHRS, YFSETQ. V lost 1 base and J 5 bases, leaving 12 bases between the germline ends. The CDR3 spans 15 residues. CDR3 in amino acids: CASSLSSGRTGELFF. CDR3 bases: TGCGCCAGCAGCTTGAGCAGCGGGCGGACCGGGGAGCTGTTTTTT.

The V and J genes are TRBV7-9 and TRBJ2-5; 7 bases align to TRBD1. Unmatched junction bases numbered 9, after V lost 4 bases and J lost 10 bases. Germline loops: CDR1 SEHNR, CDR2 FQNEAQ (reference sequence). This CDR3 spans 13 amino acids. The CDR3, as DNA: TGTGCCAGCAGCTCGGGACAGCCCGGGGACCAGTACTTC. Translated, it gives CASSSGQPGDQYF. Combining the CDR3 with reference TRBV7-9 and TRBJ2-5 gives the whole variable domain DTGVSQNPRHKITKRGQNVTFRCDPISEHNRLYWYRQTLGQGPEFLTYFQNEAQLEKSRLLSDRFSAERPKGSFSTLEIQRTEQGDSAMYLCASSSGQPGDQYFGPGTRLLVL.

Only one count was recorded for this clone. The chain links TRBV28 to TRBJ2-1; the match to TRBD2 covers 8 bases. Germline V gene lookup returns CDR1 MDHEN and CDR2 SYDVKM. This CDR3 spans 12 amino acids. With V trimmed by 3 bases and J by 9 bases, 1 base remained unmatched. CDR3 nucleotides: TGTGCCAGCAGTTTGGCGGGAGGTGAGCAGTTCTTC. Its translation: CASSLAGGEQFF.